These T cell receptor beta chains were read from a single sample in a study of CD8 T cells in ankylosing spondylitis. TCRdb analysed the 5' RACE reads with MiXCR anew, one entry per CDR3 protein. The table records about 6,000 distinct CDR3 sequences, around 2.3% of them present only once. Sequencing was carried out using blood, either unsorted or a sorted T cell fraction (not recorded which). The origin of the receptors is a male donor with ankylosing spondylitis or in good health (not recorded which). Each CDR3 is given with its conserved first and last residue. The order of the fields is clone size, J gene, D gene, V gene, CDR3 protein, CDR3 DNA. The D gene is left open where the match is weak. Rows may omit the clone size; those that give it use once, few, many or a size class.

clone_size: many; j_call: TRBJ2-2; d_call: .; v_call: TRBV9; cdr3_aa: CASRGRGTGELFF; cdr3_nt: TGTGCCAGCCGGGGTAGAGGCACCGGGGAGCTGTTTTTT
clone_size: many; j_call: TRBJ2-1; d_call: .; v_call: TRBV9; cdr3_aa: CASSPSGPISYNEQFF; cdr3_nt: TGTGCCAGCAGCCCAAGCGGGCCGATCTCCTACAATGAGCAGTTCTTC
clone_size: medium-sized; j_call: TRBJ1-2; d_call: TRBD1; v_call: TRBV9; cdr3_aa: CASSTGGYQNGYTF; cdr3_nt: TGTGCCAGCAGCACAGGGGGCTACCAGAATGGCTACACCTTC
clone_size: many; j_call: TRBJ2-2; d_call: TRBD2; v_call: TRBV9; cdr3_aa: CASSVELAGGPRTGELFF; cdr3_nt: TGTGCCAGCAGCGTCGAACTAGCGGGAGGGCCGAGGACCGGGGAGCTGTTTTTT
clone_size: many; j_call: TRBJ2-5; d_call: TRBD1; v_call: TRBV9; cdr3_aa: CASSFGTGGQETQYF; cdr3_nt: TGTGCCAGCAGCTTCGGGACAGGGGGGCAAGAGACCCAGTACTTC
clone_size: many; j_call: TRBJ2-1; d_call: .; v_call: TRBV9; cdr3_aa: CASSVTGSKESEQFF; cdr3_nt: TGTGCCAGCAGCGTGACAGGATCTAAGGAGAGTGAGCAGTTCTTC
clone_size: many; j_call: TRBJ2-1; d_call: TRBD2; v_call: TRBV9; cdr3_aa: CASTIAGEGYNEQFF; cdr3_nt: TGTGCCAGCACTATAGCGGGAGAGGGTTACAATGAGCAGTTCTTC
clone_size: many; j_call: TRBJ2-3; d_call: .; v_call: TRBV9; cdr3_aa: CASSVDLGFTDTQYF; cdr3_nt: TGTGCCAGCAGCGTAGATCTGGGGTTCACAGATACGCAGTATTTT
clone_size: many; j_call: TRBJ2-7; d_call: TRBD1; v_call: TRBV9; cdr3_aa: CASSSGTGIEQYF; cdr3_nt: TGTGCCAGCAGCTCCGGGACAGGGATCGAGCAGTACTTC
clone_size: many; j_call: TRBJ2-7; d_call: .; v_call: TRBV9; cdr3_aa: CASGVGGAGNEQYF; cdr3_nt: TGTGCCAGCGGGGTGGGGGGCGCGGGAAACGAGCAGTACTTC
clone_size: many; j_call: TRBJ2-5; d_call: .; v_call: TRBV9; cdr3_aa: CASSAGVGEETQYF; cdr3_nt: TGTGCCAGCAGCGCGGGGGTTGGGGAGGAGACCCAGTACTTC
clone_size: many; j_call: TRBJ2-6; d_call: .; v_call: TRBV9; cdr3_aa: CASSVEQATSSGANVLTF; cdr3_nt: TGTGCCAGCAGCGTAGAACAGGCCACCTCCTCTGGGGCCAACGTCCTGACTTTC
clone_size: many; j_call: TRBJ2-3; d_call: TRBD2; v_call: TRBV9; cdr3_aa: CASSPWGSGGTDTQYF; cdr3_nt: TGTGCCAGCAGCCCTTGGGGTAGCGGGGGCACAGATACGCAGTATTTT
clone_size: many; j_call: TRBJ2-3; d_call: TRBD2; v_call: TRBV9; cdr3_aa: CASSPGTSPDTQYF; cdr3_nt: TGTGCCAGCAGCCCAGGGACTAGCCCAGATACGCAGTATTTT
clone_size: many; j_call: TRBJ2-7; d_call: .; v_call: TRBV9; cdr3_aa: CASSVAEGSGTPIYEQYF; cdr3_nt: TGTGCCAGCAGCGTAGCCGAGGGGTCCGGGACTCCGATCTACGAGCAGTACTTC
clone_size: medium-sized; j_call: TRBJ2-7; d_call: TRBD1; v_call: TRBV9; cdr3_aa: CASSVASTGVRYEQYF; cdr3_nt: TGTGCCAGCAGCGTAGCTTCTACAGGGGTTCGGTACGAGCAGTACTTC
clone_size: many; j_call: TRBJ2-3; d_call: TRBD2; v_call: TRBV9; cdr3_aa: CASSALAGGTSTDTQYF; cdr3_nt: TGTGCCAGCTCAGCTCTAGCGGGAGGGACTAGCACAGATACGCAGTATTTT
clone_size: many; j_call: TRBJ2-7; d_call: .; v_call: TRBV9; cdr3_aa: CASSAFPSAYEQYF; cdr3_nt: TGTGCCAGCAGCGCCTTTCCAAGCGCTTACGAGCAGTACTTC
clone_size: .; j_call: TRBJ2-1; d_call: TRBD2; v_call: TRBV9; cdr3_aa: CASSVTTSGRSHNEQFF; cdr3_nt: TGTGCCAGCAGCGTAACCACTAGCGGGAGGTCCCACAATGAGCAGTTCTTC
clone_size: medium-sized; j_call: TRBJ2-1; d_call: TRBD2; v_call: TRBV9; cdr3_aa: CASSARTSGNNEQFF; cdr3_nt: TGTGCCAGCAGCGCTAGGACTAGCGGGAACAATGAGCAGTTCTTC
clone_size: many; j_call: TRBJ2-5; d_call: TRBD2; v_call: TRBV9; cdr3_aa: CASSVALAGRETQYF; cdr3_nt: TGTGCCAGCAGCGTAGCACTAGCGGGAAGGGAGACCCAGTACTTC
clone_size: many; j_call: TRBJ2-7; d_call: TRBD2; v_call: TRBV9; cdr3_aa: CASSAGTSGYEQYF; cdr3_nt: TGTGCCAGCAGCGCCGGGACTAGCGGCTACGAGCAGTACTTC
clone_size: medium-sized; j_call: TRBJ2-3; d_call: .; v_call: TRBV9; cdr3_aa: CASSVDWTVSTDTQYF; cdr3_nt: TGTGCCAGCAGCGTAGACTGGACGGTTAGCACAGATACGCAGTATTTT
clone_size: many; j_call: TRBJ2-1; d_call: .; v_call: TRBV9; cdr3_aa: CASSVVSNEQFF; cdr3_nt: TGTGCCAGCAGCGTAGTATCGAATGAGCAGTTCTTC
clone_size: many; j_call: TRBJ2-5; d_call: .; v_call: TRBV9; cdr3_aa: CASSVEGTKQETQYF; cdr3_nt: TGTGCCAGCAGCGTAGAAGGGACAAAACAAGAGACCCAGTACTTC
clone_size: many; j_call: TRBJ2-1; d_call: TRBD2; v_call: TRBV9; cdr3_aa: CASAGGESSYNEQFF; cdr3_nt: TGTGCCAGCGCGGGGGGCGAGAGCTCCTACAATGAGCAGTTCTTC
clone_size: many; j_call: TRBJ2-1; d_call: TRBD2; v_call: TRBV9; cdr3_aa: CASSEIAGVRNEQFF; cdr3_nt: TGTGCCAGCAGCGAAATAGCGGGAGTAAGGAATGAGCAGTTCTTC
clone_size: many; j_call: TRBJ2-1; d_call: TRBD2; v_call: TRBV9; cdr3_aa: CASSDSGSSYNEQFF; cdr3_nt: TGTGCCAGCAGCGATAGCGGGAGCTCCTACAATGAGCAGTTCTTC
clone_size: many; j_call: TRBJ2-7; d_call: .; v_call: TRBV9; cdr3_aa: CASSVGVESYYEQYF; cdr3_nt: TGTGCCAGCAGCGTAGGGGTGGAGTCTTACTACGAGCAGTACTTC
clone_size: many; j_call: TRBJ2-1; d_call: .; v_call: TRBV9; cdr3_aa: CASSVGGAVGIDEQFF; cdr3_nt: TGTGCCAGCAGCGTAGGGGGTGCGGTGGGGATCGATGAGCAGTTCTTC
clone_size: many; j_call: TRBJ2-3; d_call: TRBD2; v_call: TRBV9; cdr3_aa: CASSIPRSGLAGEIDTQYF; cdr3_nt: TGTGCCAGCAGCATTCCCCGCAGCGGGCTAGCGGGAGAAATAGATACGCAGTATTTT
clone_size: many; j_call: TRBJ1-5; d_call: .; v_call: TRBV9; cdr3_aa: CASSVWGGNQPQHF; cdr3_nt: TGTGCCAGCAGCGTTTGGGGGGGGAATCAGCCCCAGCATTTT
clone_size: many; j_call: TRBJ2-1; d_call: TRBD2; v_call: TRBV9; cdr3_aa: CASSAWDSGLAGWYNEQFF; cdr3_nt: TGTGCCAGCAGCGCGTGGGACAGCGGACTAGCGGGTTGGTACAATGAGCAGTTCTTC
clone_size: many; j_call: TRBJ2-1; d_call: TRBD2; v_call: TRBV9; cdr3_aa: CASSVVGLAGEKGNEQFF; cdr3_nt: TGTGCCAGCAGCGTAGTAGGACTAGCGGGAGAAAAGGGCAATGAGCAGTTCTTC
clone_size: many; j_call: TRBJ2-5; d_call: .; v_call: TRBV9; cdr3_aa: CASSVAAGFQYF; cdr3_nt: TGTGCCAGCAGCGTAGCCGCAGGGTTCCAGTACTTC
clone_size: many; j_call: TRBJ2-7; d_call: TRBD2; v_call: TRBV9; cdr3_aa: CASSERLAPNYEQYF; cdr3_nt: TGTGCCAGCAGCGAAAGACTAGCTCCTAACTACGAGCAGTACTTC
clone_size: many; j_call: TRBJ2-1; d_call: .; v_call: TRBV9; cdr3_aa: CASSPWARAGYNEQFF; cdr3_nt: TGTGCCAGCAGCCCGTGGGCTCGGGCGGGGTACAATGAGCAGTTCTTC
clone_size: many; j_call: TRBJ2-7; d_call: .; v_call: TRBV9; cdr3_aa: CASSVTPAYEQYF; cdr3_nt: TGTGCCAGCAGCGTAACCCCAGCCTACGAGCAGTACTTC
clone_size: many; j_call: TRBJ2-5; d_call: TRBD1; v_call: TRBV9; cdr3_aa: CASNHQGADQETQYF; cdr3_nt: TGTGCCAGCAACCATCAGGGGGCCGACCAAGAGACCCAGTACTTC
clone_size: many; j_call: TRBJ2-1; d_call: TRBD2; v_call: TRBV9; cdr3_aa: CASSAKPGTSGYNEQFF; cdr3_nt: TGTGCCAGCAGCGCAAAACCCGGGACTAGCGGATACAATGAGCAGTTCTTC
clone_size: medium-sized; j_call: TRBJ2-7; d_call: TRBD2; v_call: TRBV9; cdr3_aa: CASSLSGTHSYEQYF; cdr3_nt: TGTGCCAGCAGCCTTAGCGGGACCCACTCCTACGAGCAGTACTTC
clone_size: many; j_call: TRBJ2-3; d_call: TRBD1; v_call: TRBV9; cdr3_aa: CASSPEGARNTDTQYF; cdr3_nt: TGTGCCAGCAGTCCAGAGGGGGCCAGGAACACAGATACGCAGTATTTT